A selection of T cell receptor beta chains follows, all from one sample in a study of blood T cell repertoires in COVID-19. The repertoire was sequenced with immunoSEQ multiplex PCR; TCRdb's copy has only in-frame clones and lacks some. Among 250,000 or so clones listed, about 90% were seen once. The sample was PBMCs or T cells enriched from blood (not recorded which). The receptor source for this set is a woman aged 40 to 50 who had been exposed to COVID-19. CDR3s include the opening cysteine and the closing phenylalanine or tryptophan. D genes are given only for firm matches. Not every row has a clone size; where given, it reads once, few, many or a size class.

d_call j_call v_call clone_size cdr3_aa cdr3_nt
- TRBJ2-1 TRBV7-6 - CASSRYNEQFF TGTGCCAGCAGCCGTTACAATGAGCAGTTCTTC
TRBD1 TRBJ1-2 TRBV10-3 - CAISESTQGARGYTF TGTGCCATCAGTGAGTCGACTCAGGGGGCGCGTGGCTACACCTTC
TRBD2 TRBJ2-1 TRBV7-2 - CASSDRLAGNHYNEQFF TGTGCCAGCAGCGACCGACTAGCGGGGAACCATTACAATGAGCAGTTCTTC
TRBD1 TRBJ1-5 TRBV29-1 - CSVETGQGGNQPQHF TGCAGCGTTGAAACGGGACAGGGGGGCAATCAGCCCCAGCATTTT
TRBD2 TRBJ2-3 TRBV7-6 - CASSRRGLAGGITDTQYF TGTGCCAGCAGCAGACGAGGACTAGCGGGGGGTATCACAGATACGCAGTATTTT
TRBD1 TRBJ1-4 TRBV9 - CASSVTGQGREKLFF TGTGCCAGCAGCGTCACGGGACAGGGACGTGAAAAACTGTTTTTT
- TRBJ2-3 TRBV5-4 - CASSTRTVTDTQYF TGTGCCAGCAGCACTAGGACAGTCACAGATACGCAGTATTTT
TRBD1 TRBJ1-3 TRBV3-1/TRBV3-2 - CASTKGAVGNTIYF TGTGCCAGCACCAAGGGGGCGGTTGGAAACACCATATATTTT
TRBD1 TRBJ2-2 TRBV7-9 - CASSLGQGTGELFF TGTGCCAGCAGCTTGGGACAGGGCACCGGGGAGCTGTTTTTT
TRBD1 TRBJ1-1 TRBV6-5 - CASSYPRSGGAEAFF TGTGCCAGCAGTTACCCAAGATCAGGGGGCGCTGAAGCTTTCTTT
- TRBJ1-1 TRBV6-6 - CASSYRLGRPNTEAFF TGTGCCAGCAGTTATCGGTTGGGGCGACCGAACACTGAAGCTTTCTTT
- TRBJ1-6 TRBV2 once CASIVSRLYNSPLHF TGTGCCAGCATAGTTTCTCGTCTCTATAATTCACCCCTCCACTTT
TRBD1 TRBJ2-7 TRBV28 - CASSPTGGTSHEQYF TGTGCCAGCAGCCCGACAGGGGGCACCTCTCACGAGCAGTACTTC
TRBD1 TRBJ1-2 TRBV5-4 - CASSSPTRQGEGYGYTF TGTGCCAGCAGCTCCCCGACCCGACAGGGGGAAGGCTATGGCTACACCTTC
- TRBJ1-2 TRBV7-3 - CASSLERLYREGDYGYTF TGTGCCAGCAGCCTTGAACGATTATACAGGGAGGGGGACTATGGCTACACCTTC
TRBD1 TRBJ1-1 TRBV7-9 - CASHAGTGGLPFF TGTGCCAGCCACGCCGGGACAGGGGGTTTGCCTTTCTTT
- TRBJ2-5 TRBV18 once CASSPPVDGVNYGTQYF TGTGCCAGCTCACCACCGGTCGACGGAGTTAATTATGGGACCCAGTACTTC
TRBD1 TRBJ1-2 TRBV7-2 - CASSPRTGGQIGYTF TGTGCCAGCAGCCCGCGGACAGGGGGCCAGATCGGCTACACCTTC
TRBD1 TRBJ1-4 TRBV7-9 - CASSLGRDRGPNEKLFF TGTGCCAGCAGCTTAGGCCGGGACAGGGGTCCTAATGAAAAACTGTTTTTT
TRBD1 TRBJ1-2 TRBV28 - CASRPPGQGNYGYTF TGTGCCAGCAGACCCCCGGGACAGGGGAACTATGGCTACACCTTC
TRBD1 TRBJ1-6 TRBV7-8 - CASSPGQGNSPLHF TGTGCCAGCAGCCCAGGACAGGGAAATTCACCCCTCCACTTT
- TRBJ2-1 TRBV29-1 - CSVEIGSSYNEQFF TGCAGCGTTGAGATAGGGAGCTCCTACAATGAGCAGTTCTTC
- TRBJ1-1 TRBV5-4 - CASSLPEGAEAFF TGTGCCAGCAGCTTACCAGAGGGGGCTGAAGCTTTCTTT
TRBD1 TRBJ2-1 TRBV24-1 - CATSDDTGGSAYNEQFF TGTGCCACCAGTGATGACACAGGGGGGAGCGCCTACAATGAGCAGTTCTTC
TRBD2 TRBJ2-1 TRBV25-1 - CASSARENEQFF TGTGCCAGCAGTGCGCGGGAGAATGAGCAGTTCTTC
- TRBJ1-3 TRBV28 - CASSWSAGLLGGNTIYF TGTGCCAGCAGTTGGTCCGCAGGGCTTCTAGGGGGAAACACCATATATTTT
TRBD1 TRBJ1-2 TRBV5-1 few CASTRTGTDNYGYTF TGTGCCAGCACCCGGACAGGGACGGATAACTATGGCTACACCTTC
TRBD2 TRBJ2-2 TRBV28 - CASSSPAGYPGELFF TGTGCCAGCAGTTCGCCAGCGGGGTATCCCGGGGAGCTGTTTTTT
TRBD2 TRBJ2-1 TRBV5-1 - CASSSEAGGHGEQFF TGTGCCAGCAGCTCTGAGGCGGGAGGTCACGGTGAGCAGTTCTTC
TRBD2 TRBJ2-3 TRBV4-2 - CASSQDSAGGRRDTQYF TGTGCCAGCAGCCAAGATTCGGCGGGGGGGCGGAGAGATACGCAGTATTTT
- TRBJ1-1 TRBV7-8 - CASSSSRYTEAFF TGTGCCAGCAGCTCTTCTAGATACACTGAAGCTTTCTTT
- TRBJ1-2 TRBV5-6 - CASSLAGYSNYGYTF TGTGCCAGCAGCTTGGCGGGGTACTCAAACTATGGCTACACCTTC
TRBD1 TRBJ1-5 TRBV4-1 - CASSRGQPLDSNQPQHF TGCGCCAGCAGCCGGGGACAGCCCCTTGATAGCAATCAGCCCCAGCATTTT
- TRBJ1-4 TRBV5-6 - CASSLKGVATNEKLFF TGTGCCAGCAGCTTAAAGGGAGTTGCAACTAATGAAAAACTGTTTTTT
TRBD1 TRBJ1-1 TRBV19 - CASSIGAGGNTEAFF TGTGCCAGTAGTATTGGAGCAGGGGGGAACACTGAAGCTTTCTTT
TRBD1 TRBJ2-6 TRBV5-4 - CASSLGTGLFGANVLTF TGTGCCAGCAGCTTGGGGACAGGGTTATTTGGGGCCAACGTCCTGACTTTC
TRBD2 TRBJ2-4 TRBV28 - CASSLDSSGGVSLAKNIQYF TGTGCCAGCAGTCTGGACTCTAGCGGGGGCGTTAGTCTAGCCAAAAACATTCAGTACTTC